The 10 T cell receptor beta chains in this list originate from one sample, sequenced in a study of blood T cell repertoires in COVID-19. Here immunoSEQ multiplex PCR was the method, and the copy in TCRdb shows in-frame clones only, minus some. The sample holds fewer than 400,000 clones; approximately 88% are singletons and the top ten take approximately 5.2%. The sequenced sample was PBMCs or T cells enriched from blood (not recorded which). The receptors shown here come from a man in his fifties or sixties who had recovered from COVID-19.

The CDR3 bases are TGTGCCAGCAGTTACCGTAGACTGACCTACGAGCAGTACTTC. It translates to CASSYRRLTYEQYF. This chain links TRBV6-6 with TRBJ2-7, with D unresolved. In germline, CDR1 is MNHNY, CDR2 SVGAGI (reference sequence). This CDR3 contains 14 residues. Trimming removed 2 bases at V and 2 bases at J, with 10 bases between.

The rearrangement links TRBV21-1 to TRBJ2-1; the table's D call, TRBD2, has no DNA check behind it. TRBV21-1 corresponds to a pseudogene. The CDR3 loop spans 19 amino acids. The CDR3 DNA follows: TGTGCCAGCAGCAAAGAAGCCCGACACCTCGGGACTTACGACAATGAGCAGTTCTTC. Its protein product is CASSKEARHLGTYDNEQFF.

The V call is TRBV6-5, the J call TRBJ1-2; TRBD1 aligns across 9 bases. With 6 bases clipped from V and 7 bases from J, the junction kept 12 bases outside the gene matches. Germline CDR1 reads MNHEY; CDR2 reads SVGAGI. The CDR3 spans 15 residues. CDR3 in amino acids: CASRGSGQGPGGYTF. The DNA for the CDR3 is TGTGCCAGCAGGGGCTCGGGACAGGGACCGGGTGGCTACACCTTC.

The V gene is TRBV19, the J gene TRBJ2-7; 12 nucleotides match TRBD1. Trimming at V came to 5 bases and at J to 4 bases, leaving 6 bases not matched to a gene. There are 15 residues in the CDR3. Per germline, CDR1 LNHDA and CDR2 SQIVND (reference sequence). The CDR3 protein is CASSLGTGGLYEQYF. Written as DNA, the CDR3 is TGTGCCAGTAGTCTGGGGACAGGGGGCTTGTACGAGCAGTACTTC.

The rearrangement uses TRBV10-1 and TRBJ2-7; 10 nucleotides agree with TRBD2. Germline V gene sequence: CDR1 WNHNN, CDR2 SYGVQD (reference sequence). The CDR3 runs 14 residues. V gave up 4 bases and J gave up 4 bases; unmatched junction bases: 4. The DNA for the CDR3 is TGCGCCAGCAGTGGACCTAGCGGGAGTTACGAGCAGTACTTC. Its translation is CASSGPSGSYEQYF.

The V call is TRBV6-1, the J call TRBJ2-7; D perhaps matches TRBD1 (8 bases). Per germline, CDR1 MNHNS and CDR2 SASEGT. This CDR3 comprises 18 residues. Trimming shortened V by 4 bases and J by 2 bases, and 24 bases separated the two germline ends. The CDR3 protein is CASSVGDRQAGDPYEQYF. As DNA, the CDR3 is TGTGCCAGCAGTGTAGGGGACAGGCAGGCGGGGGATCCCTACGAGCAGTACTTC.

This clone was seen more than once but under ten times. The genes are TRBV18 and TRBJ1-4; 7 nucleotides align to TRBD1. V lost 2 bases, J lost 7 bases, and 7 bases stayed unmatched. The CDR3 sequence is 15 residues long. CDR1 KGHSH and CDR2 LQKENI come from the germline V gene. In nucleotides, the CDR3 is TGTGCCAGCTCACCATTTGCGGACAGGAGTGAAAAACTGTTTTTT. As protein: CASSPFADRSEKLFF.

This chain links TRBV7-9 with TRBJ2-7; D perhaps matches TRBD2 (5 bases). The CDR3 has 14 residues. Between the trimmed V and J ends, which lost 5 bases and 4 bases, there was a span of 15 bases. Looked up from germline, CDR1 is SEHNR and CDR2 is FQNEAQ (reference sequence). CDR3 residues: CASSAGGIFYEQYF. The CDR3 DNA reads TGTGCCAGCAGCGCCGGAGGAATCTTTTACGAGCAGTACTTC.

In this sample, this clone turned up a few times. The V call is TRBV12-3 or TRBV12-4, the J call TRBJ2-1, with 8 bases that match TRBD1. Trimming cost V 7 bases and J 4 bases; bases outside gene matches: 3. The CDR3 totals 13 residues. CDR3 region: CASTGQGYNEQFF. The CDR3 DNA reads TGTGCCAGCACCGGACAGGGATACAATGAGCAGTTCTTC.

The genes are TRBV7-9 and TRBJ2-3; possibly TRBD2 for D (6 bases). Germline V lookup: CDR1 SEHNR, CDR2 FQNEAQ (reference sequence). This CDR3 is built from 16 residues. The V and J ends lost 5 bases and 3 bases respectively, with 18 bases between them. CDR3 sequence reads: CASSPMGGLGTDTQYF. CDR3 coding DNA: TGTGCCAGCAGCCCCATGGGGGGTCTGGGGACAGATACGCAGTATTTT.